This T cell receptor (beta chain) is from a study of T cells in Graves' hyperthyroidism and ophthalmopathy. This clonotype came up many times. Its antigen remains unidentified. TCR beta CDR3 regions were amplified from RNA transcripts. With the HTBI primer set, the TCR CDR3 went through a first round of RT-PCR. TCRdb re-called the multiplex PCR reads through MiXCR, storing one row per CDR3 protein. The sample has fewer than 250,000 distinct CDR3 sequences, 24% seen once. The CDR3 extends over 15 amino acids. V gave up 1 base and J gave up 1 base, with 10 bases separating them. Germline lookup yields CDR1 SQVTM and CDR2 ANQGSEA. General study points: Ophthalmopathy got predicted by the model a median roughly 6.1 months before its onset. Blood also contained most expanded thyroid clonotypes above 0.001.

This sequence originates from a woman aged 40 to 49 with Graves' ophthalmopathy. The genes are TRBV29-1 and TRBJ2-2; D is perhaps TRBD2 (6 bases). Sequenced sample: blood. The chain's CDR3 is CSVEAGALNTGELFF. In DNA form, the CDR3 reads TGCAGCGTTGAAGCGGGAGCTTTGAACACCGGGGAGCTGTTTTTT.